The 25 T cell receptor beta chains below were found in one sample sequenced in a study of post-analysis software for immune sequencing data. Carried by the TCR beta cDNA libraries were unique molecular identifiers. Using its own MiXCR run on the PCR reads, TCRdb lists one record per CDR3 protein. The sample records fewer than 850,000 distinct CDR3 sequences, 46% being singletons. General study findings and limits: When patients were compared with controls, about five TRBV segments were more frequent, TRBV5-6, TRBV5-1 and TRBV20-1 among them.

What these receptors recognize is not known. Sequencing input: blood. Receptors were obtained from a girl between 10 and 17 years old with multiple sclerosis.

The table lists this clonotype with a few counts. This chain joins TRBV20-1 and TRBJ2-3; D may be TRBD1 or TRBD2 (5 bases each). Germline V gene data show CDR1 as DFQATT and CDR2 as SNEGSKA (reference sequence). The CDR3 runs 13 residues. The V end lost 1 base, the J end lost 10 bases, and 15 bases lay between the germline ends. In nucleotides, the CDR3 is TGCAGTGCTAGAGTCCCCTCCCAGGGACCGCAGTATTTT. It specifies CSARVPSQGPQYF.

V is TRBV11-1 and J is TRBJ2-3; 13 bases align to TRBD2. With 8 bases clipped from V and 12 bases from J, the junction kept 2 bases outside the gene matches. In germline, CDR1 is SGHAT, CDR2 FQDESV (reference sequence). The CDR3 extends over 11 amino acids. The CDR3 DNA sequence: TGTGCCAGCCGGACTAGCGGGAGTCAGTATTTT. Translating gives CASRTSGSQYF.

This clonotype was recorded a few times. This chain joins TRBV3-1 and TRBJ2-7; 9 bases line up with TRBD2. Trimming cost V 2 bases and J 0 bases; bases outside gene matches: 11. The CDR3 loop spans 18 amino acids. Germline-derived CDR1 and CDR2 are LGHDT and YNNKEL (reference sequence). In DNA, the CDR3 is TGTGCCAGCAGCCAAAAGGGCCTAGGTAGCGGGAGCTCCTACGAGCAGTACTTC. As protein: CASSQKGLGSGSSYEQYF.

About this clonotype itself: Because the CDR3 is missing its conserved closing phenylalanine or tryptophan, this is likely a read error. V and J are TRBV7-8 and TRBJ2-7, with a tentative D call TRBD1 (5 bases). CDR1 is SGHVS and CDR2 is FQNEAQ in the germline V gene. With 3 bases removed from V and 9 bases from J, the gap between germline ends came to 27 bases. CDR3 length: 17 residues. The CDR3, as DNA: TGTGCCAGCAGCTTCAATACTCAGGTACAGGATCTACGTGTGCAGTACTGC. Its translation: CASSFNTQVQDLRVQYC.

The rearrangement links TRBV6-5 to TRBJ2-1; 9 bases are a match to TRBD1. The CDR3 sequence is 15 residues long. Per the germline V gene, CDR1 is MNHEY and CDR2 is SVGAGI. V lost 6 bases and J lost 0; bases outside the gene matches: 3. The CDR3 region has the DNA TGTGCCAGCAGGACGACAGGGGGCTCCTACAATGAGCAGTTCTTC. Translated, it gives CASRTTGGSYNEQFF.

The chain carries TRBV10-3 and TRBJ2-5; D is uncertain. Germline lookup yields CDR1 ENHRY and CDR2 SYGVKD. The CDR3 is made up of 12 amino acids. Trimming took off 11 bases at V and 5 bases at J, with 15 bases between the two ends. CDR3 region: CALPLSRETQYF. In DNA, the CDR3 is TGTGCCTTGCCCCTTTCAAGGGAGACCCAGTACTTC.

The V gene is TRBV20-1, the J gene TRBJ2-5, with 9 bases lining up with TRBD1. Germline assignment: CDR1 DFQATT and CDR2 SNEGSKA (reference sequence). The CDR3 runs 15 residues. This chain's CDR3 is CSQGAQGAKAETQYF. The CDR3 nucleotides are TGCAGCCAAGGGGCACAGGGGGCGAAGGCAGAGACCCAGTACTTC.

This clonotype was counted only a few times. The chain is built from TRBV7-2 and TRBJ2-5, with TRBD1 matching 11 bases. Germline lookup yields CDR1 SGHTA and CDR2 FQGNSA. This CDR3 contains 18 residues. Trimming at V came to 0 bases and at J to 1 base, leaving 7 bases not matched to a gene. The CDR3 DNA follows: TGTGCCAGCAGCTTAGCAGGCGGACAGGGGGCAGGCCAAGAGACCCAGTACTTC. Its translation is CASSLAGGQGAGQETQYF.

This clonotype was seen only once. The CDR3 DNA reads TGCAGTGCTAGAGATAGGTCAGGGGGCTCCTACGAGCAGTACTTC. Protein: CSARDRSGGSYEQYF. This chain uses TRBV20-1 with TRBJ2-7; 7 nucleotides line up with TRBD1. The germline gives CDR1 DFQATT, CDR2 SNEGSKA (reference sequence). CDR3 length equals 15 residues. Trimming cost V 0 bases and J 0 bases; bases outside gene matches: 5.

The chain uses TRBV20-1 and TRBJ2-3; D gene unclear. Germline CDR1 DFQATT, CDR2 SNEGSKA (reference sequence). V lost 3 bases to trimming and J lost 10 bases, with 17 bases between them. CDR3 size: 13 residues. The CDR3 coding sequence is TGCAGTGCTAGGGACGCCTCATGGGGTCCGCAGTATTTT. This encodes CSARDASWGPQYF.

The chain combines TRBV7-9 with TRBJ2-7; D is uncertain. The J call is in doubt because the DNA end fits TRBJ2-5 better. The CDR3 is 14 amino acids. Germline values: CDR1 SEHNR, CDR2 FQNEAQ (reference sequence). The CDR3 DNA reads TGTGCCAGCAGCTTAGCATCGGGTTATGAGACCCAGTACTTC. Its protein is CASSLASGYETQYF.

This clonotype appeared a few times. The chain uses TRBV28 and TRBJ2-1, with D unclear. Trimming removed 6 bases at V and 10 bases at J, with 13 bases between. This CDR3 comprises 12 residues. CDR1 is MDHEN and CDR2 is SYDVKM in the germline V gene. The CDR3 DNA sequence: TGTGCCAGCAGCCCTAACGTCCTCGAGCAGTTCTTC. Translated, it gives CASSPNVLEQFF.

The chain has TRBV6-4 and TRBJ2-3; TRBD2 agrees at 8 bases. The CDR3 length is 15 residues. V shed 3 bases, J shed 7 bases, and the junction held 9 bases outside the gene matches. The germline CDR1 and CDR2 sequences are MRHNA and SNTAGT. The DNA for the CDR3 is TGTGCCAGCAGTGAGGGGCTTAGCGGGATCAATACGCAGTATTTT. It yields the protein CASSEGLSGINTQYF.

The chain uses TRBV5-6 and TRBJ2-1; 13 nucleotides agree with TRBD2. Losses at the gene ends were 3 bases for V and 8 bases for J; bases not matched to a gene: 8. This CDR3 has 16 amino acids. Germline loops: CDR1 SGHDT, CDR2 YYEEEE. The CDR3 is CASSSWTSGSEDEQFF. CDR3 nucleotides: TGTGCCAGCAGCTCCTGGACTAGCGGGAGTGAGGATGAGCAGTTCTTC.

The genes are TRBV11-3 and TRBJ2-7; 7 bases map to TRBD1. The end of the DNA aligns better with TRBJ2-5, so the J call may be wrong. Germline CDR1 SGHNT, CDR2 YENEEA. The CDR3 consists of 14 residues. The CDR3 DNA reads as TGTGCCAGCAGCGCCCACAGGGGTGGAGAGACCCAGTACTTC. Its protein is CASSAHRGGETQYF.

This chain uses TRBV2 with TRBJ2-5; 8 bases fit TRBD2. The DNA end is a closer match to TRBJ2-7, so the J assignment may be wrong. Germline CDR1 reads SNHLY; CDR2 reads FYNNEI. The CDR3 has 14 residues. The CDR3 DNA sequence: TGTGCCAGCCTCACATCCGGGACTAGGGGCGAGCAGTACTTC. Amino acid sequence: CASLTSGTRGEQYF.

The chain carries TRBV24-1 and TRBJ2-7; D unclear. The length of the CDR3 is 16 residues. CDR1 is KGHDR, CDR2 SFDVKD, per germline. V lost 0 bases and J 6 bases, leaving 17 bases between the germline ends. The DNA of the CDR3 is TGTGCCACCAGTGATTTGTGGAGACATATGTCTCCCGAGCAGTACTTC. Translated, it gives CATSDLWRHMSPEQYF.

This sequence joins TRBV11-2 and TRBJ1-2, with unresolved D. Germline-derived CDR1 and CDR2 are SGHAT and FQNNGV. Trimming pared 0 bases from V and 0 bases from J, leaving 14 bases between. The CDR3 has 17 amino acids. The CDR3 is CASSLDGRTRANYGYTF. The CDR3 region has the DNA TGTGCCAGCAGCTTAGATGGACGGACCCGAGCTAACTATGGCTACACCTTC. The full variable domain, completed using reference TRBV11-2 and TRBJ1-2, is EAGVAQSPRYKIIEKRQSVAFWCNPISGHATLYWYQQILGQGPKLLIQFQNNGVVDDSQLPKDRFSAERLKGVDSTLKIQPAKLEDSAVYLCASSLDGRTRANYGYTFGSGTRLTVV.

This clonotype was recorded a few times. CDR3 region: CASRQTSGSSYNEQFF. DNA of the CDR3: TGTGCCAGCAGGCAGACTAGCGGGAGCTCCTACAATGAGCAGTTCTTC. The chain recombines TRBV12-3 or TRBV12-4 with TRBJ2-1; 12 bases align to TRBD2. This CDR3 has 16 amino acids. V lost 6 bases to trimming and J lost 0 bases; unmatched junction nucleotides: 3.

The chain uses TRBV20-1 and TRBJ2-3; tentative D call: TRBD2 (5 bases). Germline V gene lookup returns CDR1 DFQATT and CDR2 SNEGSKA (reference sequence). Trimming pared 7 bases from V and 0 bases from J, leaving 17 bases between. The CDR3 spans 15 residues. DNA for the CDR3: TGCAGTGGAGATAAGCGGTCCGCTAGCACAGATACGCAGTATTTT. This translates into CSGDKRSASTDTQYF.

This clonotype was detected only a few times. This chain uses TRBV12-3 or TRBV12-4 with TRBJ2-4; tentatively, D is TRBD2 (5 bases). The last part of the DNA fits TRBJ2-5 better; the J call may be wrong. The CDR3 is made up of 14 amino acids. The CDR3 region is CASSPRGSEGTQYF. The CDR3 nucleotides read TGTGCCAGCAGTCCCCGTGGTAGCGAGGGGACCCAGTACTTC.

This clonotype was detected only a few times. The chain uses TRBV6-6 and TRBJ2-7, with D perhaps matching TRBD1 (6 bases). Trimming took off 6 bases at V and 2 bases at J, with 17 bases between the two ends. Germline V gene sequence: CDR1 MNHNY, CDR2 SVGAGI (reference sequence). This CDR3 spans 15 amino acids. As DNA, the CDR3 is TGTGCCAGCAGACTCACAGGGCCCCTGACCTACGAGCAGTACTTC. Translation gives CASRLTGPLTYEQYF.

This clonotype appeared a few times. The chain employs TRBV20-1 and TRBJ2-1; 15 nucleotides agree with TRBD2. CDR1 and CDR2 from the germline V gene are DFQATT and SNEGSKA (reference sequence). CDR3 length equals 14 residues. CDR3 protein: CTGLAGGGYNEQFF. The CDR3 nucleotides read TGCACGGGACTAGCGGGAGGCGGGTACAATGAGCAGTTCTTC.

CDR3 sequence: CASRGGAQYF. Here the CDR3 DNA reads TGTGCCAGCCGTGGAGGGGCCCAGTACTTC. The chain uses TRBV2 and TRBJ2-7, with a weak D call TRBD2 (6 bases). From germline, CDR1 is SNHLY and CDR2 FYNNEI. The CDR3 spans 10 residues. V was trimmed by 8 bases and J by 10 bases, leaving 12 bases between them.

This clonotype was counted only a few times. The CDR3 spells CATSLGLAADTQYF. The CDR3 region has the DNA TGTGCCACCAGTCTAGGGCTAGCGGCAGATACGCAGTATTTT. V usage is TRBV24-1 and J usage is TRBJ2-3; TRBD2 matches at 7 bases. V lost 6 bases and J lost 4; bases outside the gene matches: 6. The CDR3 length is 14 residues. CDR1 and CDR2 from the germline V gene are KGHDR and SFDVKD.